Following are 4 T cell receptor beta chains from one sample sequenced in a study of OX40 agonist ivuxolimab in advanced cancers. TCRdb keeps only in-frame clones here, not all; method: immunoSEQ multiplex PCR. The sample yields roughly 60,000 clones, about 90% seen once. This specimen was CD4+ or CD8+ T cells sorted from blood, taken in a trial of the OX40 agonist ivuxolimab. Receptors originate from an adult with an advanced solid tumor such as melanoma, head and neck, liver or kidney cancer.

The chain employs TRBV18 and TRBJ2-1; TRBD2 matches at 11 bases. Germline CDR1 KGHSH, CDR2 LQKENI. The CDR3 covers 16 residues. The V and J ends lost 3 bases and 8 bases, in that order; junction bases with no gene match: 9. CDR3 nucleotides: TGTGCCAGCTCACCCCTCTTAGCGGGAGGGCCCTATGAGCAGTTCTTC. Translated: CASSPLLAGGPYEQFF.

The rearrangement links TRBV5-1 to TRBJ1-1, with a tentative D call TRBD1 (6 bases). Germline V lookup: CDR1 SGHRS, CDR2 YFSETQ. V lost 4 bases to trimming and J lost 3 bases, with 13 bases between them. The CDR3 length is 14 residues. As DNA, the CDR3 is TGCGCCAGCAGCGATGACAGGTTACACACTGAAGCTTTCTTT. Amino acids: CASSDDRLHTEAFF.

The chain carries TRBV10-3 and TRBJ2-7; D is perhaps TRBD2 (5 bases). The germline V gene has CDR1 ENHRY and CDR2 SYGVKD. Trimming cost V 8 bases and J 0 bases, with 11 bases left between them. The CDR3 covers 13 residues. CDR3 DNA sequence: TGTGCCATCCGCGACGGGATCTCCTACGAGCAGTACTTC. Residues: CAIRDGISYEQYF.

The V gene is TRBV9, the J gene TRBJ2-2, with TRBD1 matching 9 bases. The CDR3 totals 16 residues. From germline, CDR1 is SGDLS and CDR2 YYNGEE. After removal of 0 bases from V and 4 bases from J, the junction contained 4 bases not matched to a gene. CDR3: CASSVDGTGPTGELFF. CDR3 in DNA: TGTGCCAGCAGCGTAGATGGGACAGGGCCCACCGGGGAGCTGTTTTTT.